A single T cell receptor (beta chain) is shown here with its context. Sample time point: patch test 2, 6 weeks after DPC sensitization. The treatment is: therapeutic diphenylcyclopropenone sensitization with weekly scalp DPC. Ahead of applying each patch test, blood was sampled. This specimen comes from a study of human T cells and chemical hapten exposure. Overall study context: Small differences in pooled library volume mainly drove the variation in TCR yields per sample.

In the original workflow: Across samples, TCR counts had a median of roughly 96,000 and ranged from 23,224 to 690,600. From the RACE reads, TCRdb called clonotypes with MiXCR, one entry per CDR3 protein. The V and J calls here are based on TCRdb, not the publication. The profile covers some 70,000 distinct CDR3 sequences, with approximately 10% appearing a single time and around 6.8% taken by the ten largest. Germline V gene lookup returns CDR1 LNHDA and CDR2 SQIVND (reference sequence). This CDR3 spans 14 amino acids. The V and J ends lost 3 bases and 7 bases respectively, with 13 bases between them.

The receptor's source is a woman aged 45-59 years with alopecia areata. Some clones in this sample may be carry-over from other donors' samples. The gene calls are TRBV19 and TRBJ2-4; a possible D gene is TRBD2 (6 bases). The sample here was whole blood, taken in connection with sensitization to the hapten diphenylcyclopropenone (DPC). The CDR3 DNA sequence: TGTGCCAGTAGTATTACGGGCGGAGGGAACATTCAGTACTTC. This gives the protein CASSITGGGNIQYF.